This TCR beta chain was found in a study of CD8+CD57+ T cells in acquired aplastic anemia. Study observations and caveats: Patients and controls had in common twenty-nine CD8+ CDR3 sequences.

Details on this clonotype: The antigen remains unidentified.

CD8+CD57+ cell expansion, shown by flow cytometry, had occurred in the patients selected for sequencing. Trimming took off 0 bases at V and 0 bases at J, with 17 bases between the two ends. Germline CDR1 DFQATT, CDR2 SNEGSKA (reference sequence). CDR3 length equals 17 residues. CDR3 and TCR beta VDJ profiling relied on genomic DNA as the template. Using its own MiXCR run on the reads, TCRdb lists one record per CDR3 protein. The sample holds about 160,000 distinct CDR3 sequences, over 70% seen once. The sequencing input was sorted CD4+, CD8+, or CD8+CD57+ T cells (not recorded which) from PBMCs. The chain is built from TRBV20-1 and TRBJ1-1; weak D call: TRBD1 (5 bases). This TCR was recovered from a human donor with aplastic anemia. DNA for the CDR3: TGCAGTGCTAGAGAGCGCCTCGGGGGTACCATGAACACTGAAGCTTTCTTT. Protein sequence: CSARERLGGTMNTEAFF.